The text below deals with one T cell receptor (beta chain). No antigen is known for it. In the PCR, 60 Vbeta and 13 Jbeta primers were used. The table came from immunoSEQ multiplex PCR; TCRdb's copy has only in-frame clones and leaves some out. The data show around 67,000 clones, 78% seen once. This record comes from a study of cytomegalovirus exposure and HLA in healthy donors. Study-level background: Genetic ancestry analysis placed around four fifths of the 398 donors that were genotyped in the Caucasian-associated cluster.

Overall study findings and caveats: Exclusion as indistinguishable affected some V segments, including TRBV6-2 and TRBV6-3. It was fewer than 200 TCR beta chains that were listed as cytomegalovirus-associated.

At collection, donors were nominally healthy, but unrecorded immune exposures were probable. CDR3 length: 15 amino acids. Looked up from germline, CDR1 is GTSNPN and CDR2 is SVGIG (reference sequence). V shed 6 bases, J shed 4 bases, and the junction held 11 bases outside the gene matches. The sequenced sample consisted of PBMCs. This chain connects TRBV30 to TRBJ2-1, with 8 nucleotides matching TRBD1. The origin of this receptor is a man aged 18 to 29 in good health and CMV-seropositive. DNA for the CDR3: TGTGCCTGTATTGTCCGGGACAGGCATTACAATGAGCAGTTCTTC. Translation: CACIVRDRHYNEQFF.